This passage covers 30 T cell receptor beta chains from one sample sequenced in a study of shared clonotypes between healthy human individuals. Clones were sequenced by immunoSEQ multiplex PCR, and TCRdb holds only the in-frame ones, with some missing. The sample holds about 640,000 clones; 55% to 75% are singletons and the top ten take about 1.7%. The sample consisted of memory CD4+ T cells sorted from blood. Subset indicated: CD45RA-negative fraction. Receptor source: a woman aged 30 to 39 in good health.

The V call is TRBV15, the J call TRBJ1-5, with TRBD1 identical over 9 bases. The CDR3 is made up of 17 amino acids. The germline gives CDR1 LNHNV, CDR2 YYDKDF (reference sequence). Trimming took 4 bases from V and 5 from J; bases not matched to a gene: 12. CDR3 DNA: TGTGCCACCAGCACAACCGTTCGGGACAGGGATTATCAGCCCCAGCATTTT. It encodes CATSTTVRDRDYQPQHF. The complete variable domain, with remaining parts taken from reference TRBV15 and TRBJ1-5, reads DAMVIQNPRYQVTQFGKPVTLSCSQTLNHNVMYWYQQKSSQAPKLLFHYYDKDFNNEADTPDNFQSRRPNTSFCFLDIRSPGLGDTAMYLCATSTTVRDRDYQPQHFGDGTRLSIL.

CDR3 DNA: TGTGCCAGCTCCCCCGGGACAGGGAGTCGGAATGAGCAGTTCTTC. This sequence encodes CASSPGTGSRNEQFF. The genes are TRBV18 and TRBJ2-1; 9 nucleotides align to TRBD1. Losses at the gene ends were 6 bases for V and 7 bases for J; bases not matched to a gene: 10. CDR1 and CDR2 from the germline V gene are KGHSH and LQKENI. The CDR3 consists of 15 residues.

This clone was detected only a few times. The chain carries TRBV19 and TRBJ2-1; 10 bases map to TRBD2. CDR1 and CDR2 (germline): LNHDA, SQIVND (reference sequence). Trimming at V came to 7 bases and at J to 1 base, leaving 7 bases not matched to a gene. This CDR3 comprises 16 residues. CDR3 in DNA: TGTGCCAGTACCCCAGGTAGCGGGAGGTCCTACAATGAGCAGTTCTTC. This codes for CASTPGSGRSYNEQFF.

The chain recombines TRBV4-2 with TRBJ1-1; D is ambiguous. The CDR3 spans 13 residues. Trimming removed 4 bases at V and 1 base at J, with 7 bases between. Germline V gene sequence: CDR1 LGHNA, CDR2 YNFKEQ. In nucleotides, the CDR3 is TGTGCCAGCAGCCCCTCCCCGAACACTGAAGCTTTCTTT. Residues: CASSPSPNTEAFF.

This chain joins TRBV4-1 and TRBJ1-2; D is perhaps TRBD1 (6 bases). The CDR3 contains 16 residues. Germline values: CDR1 MGHRA, CDR2 YSYEKL. Trimming stripped 4 bases from V and 7 bases from J, with 22 bases between. The DNA of the CDR3 is TGCGCCAGCAGCCCCACTAGAGACAGGAGGAGGGGTGGCTACACCTTC. This translates into CASSPTRDRRRGGYTF.

The genes are TRBV28 and TRBJ1-1, with 8 bases identical to TRBD1. The ends lost 3 bases at V and 10 bases at J; junction bases unmatched: 4. Per the germline V gene, CDR1 is MDHEN and CDR2 is SYDVKM. The CDR3 is 12 residues long. The CDR3 loop reads CASSFSDRGAFF. In nucleotides, the CDR3 is TGTGCCAGCAGTTTCTCCGACAGGGGAGCTTTCTTT.

This CDR3 reads CASSGRLAGNQETQYF. CDR3 nucleotides: TGTGCCAGCAGTGGTCGACTAGCGGGGAACCAAGAGACCCAGTACTTC. The V and J genes are TRBV2 and TRBJ2-5, with 11 bases lining up with TRBD2. Germline V gene data show CDR1 as SNHLY and CDR2 as FYNNEI. The CDR3 length is 16 residues. Trimming cost V 4 bases and J 0 bases; bases outside gene matches: 4. The entire variable domain, with the rest obtained from reference TRBV2 and TRBJ2-5, is as follows: EPEVTQTPSHQVTQMGQEVILRCVPISNHLYFYWYRQILGQKVEFLVSFYNNEISEKSEIFDDQFSVERPDGSNFTLKIRSTKLEDSAMYFCASSGRLAGNQETQYFGPGTRLLVL.

The chain employs TRBV6-1 and TRBJ2-5; no clear D. The V gene lost 5 bases and the J gene lost 1 base, with 11 bases spanning the gap. CDR1 is MNHNS and CDR2 is SASEGT in the germline V gene. There are 14 residues in the CDR3. The CDR3 is CASSLSGIQETQYF. The CDR3 DNA sequence: TGTGCCAGCAGTCTTTCAGGTATCCAAGAGACCCAGTACTTC.

J is TRBJ1-1 and V is TRBV19; possibly TRBD1 for D (6 bases). Per germline, CDR1 LNHDA and CDR2 SQIVND (reference sequence). The CDR3 is 14 amino acids. V was shortened by 3 bases and J by 6 bases, with 14 bases between the two germline ends. This CDR3 reads CASSMDREGAEAFF. The CDR3 nucleotides are TGTGCCAGTAGTATGGACAGAGAAGGCGCTGAAGCTTTCTTT.

This chain joins TRBV18 and TRBJ2-1, with D unclear. The CDR3 covers 15 residues. CDR1 and CDR2 (germline): KGHSH, LQKENI. The V end was cut by 1 base, the J end by 4 bases, with 11 bases between. Written as DNA, the CDR3 is TGTGCCAGCTCACCACAGGAAGCGCCGTACAATGAGCAGTTCTTC. Translation: CASSPQEAPYNEQFF.

This chain connects TRBV5-1 to TRBJ1-1; TRBD1 is a possible D gene (5 bases). The V and J ends lost 7 bases and 2 bases respectively, with 18 bases between them. Germline V CDR1 and CDR2: SGHRS, YFSETQ. CDR3 length equals 15 residues. CDR3 in DNA: TGCGCCAGCCTCCCCCGCGCGGGACTCAACACTGAAGCTTTCTTT. Its translation: CASLPRAGLNTEAFF. The whole variable domain, remainder taken from reference TRBV5-1 and TRBJ1-1, is KAGVTQTPRYLIKTRGQQVTLSCSPISGHRSVSWYQQTPGQGLQFLFEYFSETQRNKGNFPGRFSGRQFSNSRSEMNVSTLELGDSALYLCASLPRAGLNTEAFFGQGTRLTVV.

The V call is TRBV18, the J call TRBJ2-7; D gene unclear. CDR3 length: 15 residues. V was shortened by 0 bases and J by 2 bases, with 11 bases between the two germline ends. The germline CDR1 and CDR2 sequences are KGHSH and LQKENI. CDR3 region: CASSPPNLGTYEQYF. Here the CDR3 DNA reads TGTGCCAGCTCACCACCTAATCTGGGGACCTACGAGCAGTACTTC.

The V call is TRBV29-1, the J call TRBJ2-3; no definite D call. Trimming left V 3 bases short and J 2 bases short, with 9 bases between. Germline CDR1 and CDR2: SQVTM and ANQGSEA. The CDR3 is made up of 13 amino acids. CDR3 in DNA: TGCAGCGTTGAGGTTGGGTCCACAGATACGCAGTATTTT. Its protein product is CSVEVGSTDTQYF.

This clone was counted many times. The J gene is TRBJ2-1, the V gene TRBV5-1, with 12 nucleotides matching TRBD2. Germline CDR1 and CDR2: SGHRS and YFSETQ. This CDR3 is built from 15 residues. V lost 2 bases to trimming and J lost 8 bases; unmatched junction nucleotides: 5. This chain's CDR3 is CASSFWGLAGDEQFF. CDR3 in DNA: TGCGCCAGCAGCTTCTGGGGACTAGCGGGTGATGAGCAGTTCTTC.

The gene calls are TRBV7-3 and TRBJ2-3, with 7 bases lining up with TRBD2. The CDR3 is 15 amino acids. V trimming: 1 base; J trimming: 7 bases; junction bases outside the gene matches: 8. Germline values: CDR1 SGHTA, CDR2 FQGTGA. This CDR3 reads CASSLSGSVMYTQYF. CDR3 bases: TGTGCCAGCAGCTTAAGCGGGAGCGTGATGTATACGCAGTATTTT.

A remark on this clone: Other DNA sequences from this sample encode an identical CDR3 as well. The CDR3 here is CASSLGRGGYTF. CDR3 sequence (DNA): TGTGCCAGCAGCCTCGGACGAGGTGGCTACACCTTC. This chain connects TRBV5-8 to TRBJ1-2; D remains ambiguous. Looked up from germline, CDR1 is SGHTS and CDR2 is YDEGEE. The CDR3 loop spans 12 amino acids. V was clipped by 4 bases and J by 7 bases, with 11 bases between them.

This clone was counted between two and nine times. The chain combines TRBV7-9 with TRBJ1-2; D remains unclear. The length of the CDR3 is 14 residues. The germline V and J ends were trimmed by 1 base and 2 bases, with 8 bases remaining between them. CDR1 and CDR2 from the germline V gene are SEHNR and FQNEAQ (reference sequence). The chain's CDR3 is CASSLDSKNYGYTF. CDR3 in DNA: TGTGCCAGCAGCTTAGATTCCAAAAACTATGGCTACACCTTC.

The rearrangement uses TRBV29-1 and TRBJ1-2; D possibly corresponds to TRBD1 (5 bases). The V end was cut by 1 base, the J end by 5 bases, with 8 bases between. This CDR3 contains 12 residues. CDR1 is SQVTM and CDR2 is ANQGSEA in the germline V gene. This CDR3 reads CSVEAREYGYTF. The CDR3 nucleotides read TGCAGCGTTGAAGCCAGGGAGTATGGCTACACCTTC.

Points on this clone: Germline and junction disagree at one end, which may indicate a read error. The chain recombines TRBV11-1 with TRBJ1-1; D possibly corresponds to TRBD1 (6 bases). This CDR3 spans 16 amino acids. Germline values: CDR1 SGHAT, CDR2 FQDESV (reference sequence). The CDR3 sequence: CASSLAFQGRNTEAFF. CDR3 nucleotides: TGTGCCAGCAGCCTAGCATTCCAGGGGAGGAACACTGAAGCTTTCTTT.

V gene TRBV29-1 combines with J gene TRBJ2-1; no firm D call. CDR3 length: 13 amino acids. V was trimmed by 4 bases and J by 0 bases, leaving 7 bases between them. Germline V CDR1 and CDR2: SQVTM, ANQGSEA. The CDR3 region is CSVVQSSYNEQFF. The CDR3 DNA reads TGCAGCGTTGTCCAGAGCTCCTACAATGAGCAGTTCTTC.

The chain carries TRBV7-8 and TRBJ1-5; D not resolved. The CDR3 has 17 amino acids. Germline V gene data show CDR1 as SGHVS and CDR2 as FQNEAQ. V lost 5 bases to trimming and J lost 0 bases, with 17 bases between them. The CDR3 spells CASSDWLPAYSNQPQHF. Here the CDR3 DNA reads TGTGCCAGCAGCGACTGGCTGCCGGCATATAGCAATCAGCCCCAGCATTTT.

This clone has more than one count but fewer than ten. The chain employs TRBV7-9 and TRBJ2-7; possible D gene TRBD1, 6 bases. The CDR3 is made up of 16 amino acids. Germline V lookup: CDR1 SEHNR, CDR2 FQNEAQ (reference sequence). Deletions cut 4 bases from V and 3 bases from J, with 19 bases between. The DNA for the CDR3 is TGTGCCAGCAGCTCAGACCTACAGGGCAACCGCTACGAGCAGTACTTC. Its translation is CASSSDLQGNRYEQYF.

The gene calls are TRBV30 and TRBJ2-2, with D possibly TRBD1 on 6 matching bases. Germline V lookup: CDR1 GTSNPN, CDR2 SVGIG (reference sequence). The germline V and J ends were trimmed by 4 bases and 4 bases, with 16 bases remaining between them. There are 15 residues in the CDR3. The CDR3, as DNA: TGTGCCTGGATAATACAGGGCTCGGTCACCGGGGAGCTGTTTTTT. Translation gives CAWIIQGSVTGELFF.

The sample holds a few counts of this clone. The sample carries other DNA sequences with the same CDR3. The chain has TRBV30 and TRBJ2-5; D remains ambiguous. Deletions cut 0 bases from V and 4 bases from J, with 3 bases between. Germline CDR1 reads GTSNPN; CDR2 reads SVGIG (reference sequence). The CDR3 loop spans 11 amino acids. Here the CDR3 reads CAWSVGETQYF. In DNA form, the CDR3 reads TGTGCCTGGAGTGTAGGAGAGACCCAGTACTTC.

The chain recombines TRBV27 with TRBJ2-1; D possibly corresponds to TRBD2 (5 bases). Trimming took off 9 bases at V and 10 bases at J, with 28 bases between the two ends. Germline loops: CDR1 MNHEY, CDR2 SMNVEV (reference sequence). CDR3 length: 16 residues. Here the CDR3 reads CASSVSGGPGLREQFF. As DNA, the CDR3 is TGTGCCAGTTCAGTTTCAGGAGGACCGGGGTTAAGGGAGCAGTTCTTC.

There are a few counts of this clone. The rearrangement links TRBV2 to TRBJ1-5, with D hard to call. V gave up 4 bases and J gave up 6 bases, with 7 bases separating them. CDR3 length equals 12 residues. CDR1 is SNHLY and CDR2 is FYNNEI in the germline V gene. In nucleotides, the CDR3 is TGTGCCAGCAGTGGAGGGATTCAGCCCCAGCATTTT. Its translation is CASSGGIQPQHF.

This clone has only one observation. This chain joins TRBV18 and TRBJ2-2; 8 bases match TRBD1. This CDR3 is built from 14 residues. The germline V gene encodes CDR1 KGHSH and CDR2 LQKENI. Germline trimming cut 4 bases from V and 4 bases from J; bases unmatched to any gene: 2. The CDR3 spells CASSQDRVTGELFF. The DNA for the CDR3 is TGTGCCAGCTCACAGGACAGGGTCACCGGGGAGCTGTTTTTT.

This chain connects TRBV18 to TRBJ1-2, with a tentative D call TRBD1 (6 bases). CDR3 length: 14 residues. Germline V gene data show CDR1 as KGHSH and CDR2 as LQKENI. V lost 3 bases and J lost 3, with 11 bases in between. The CDR3: CASSPRTEDYGYTF. In DNA form, the CDR3 reads TGTGCCAGCTCACCTCGGACAGAAGACTATGGCTACACCTTC.

The gene calls are TRBV25-1 and TRBJ1-2, with D unresolved. The CDR3 totals 13 residues. V dropped 3 bases and J dropped 5 bases, with 10 bases sitting between them. Germline-derived CDR1 and CDR2 are MGHDK and SYGVNS. CDR3 nucleotide sequence: TGTGCCAGCAGTGAGGGCCGTGGGTATGGCTACACCTTC. Residues: CASSEGRGYGYTF.

This clone was counted many times. The genes are TRBV4-1 and TRBJ2-1, with TRBD2 as a possible D gene (5 bases). The CDR3 extends over 17 amino acids. CDR1 is MGHRA and CDR2 is YSYEKL in the germline V gene. V was trimmed by 3 bases and J by 4 bases, leaving 19 bases between them. The CDR3 sequence is CASSHTTRGGSYNEQFF. The DNA for the CDR3 is TGCGCCAGCAGCCATACTACACGCGGCGGGTCGTACAATGAGCAGTTCTTC.